This T cell receptor beta chain originates from a study of blood T cell repertoires in COVID-19. Looking at the study overall: The origin of the acute and convalescent COVID-19 samples was the United States, Italy and Spain. In each case, the material was cDNA or gDNA derived from T cells, B-cell-depleted T cells, or PBMCs.

In the original analysis: Nucleated cell number was recorded as an estimate derived from reference gene primer amplification. Here immunoSEQ multiplex PCR was the method, and the copy in TCRdb shows in-frame clones only, minus some. V and J calls and clone size are as listed in that table; D and trimming were resolved from the DNA. The data contain under 300,000 clones, around four fifths of them singletons. With 7 bases removed from V and 7 bases from J, the gap between germline ends came to 14 bases. Germline CDR1 reads MNHEY; CDR2 reads SVGAGI. CDR3 length: 13 amino acids. This chain joins TRBV6-5 and TRBJ1-5; no clear D. The sequenced material came from peripheral blood. This receptor was identified in an older woman with active or convalescent COVID-19. CDR3 residues: CASTSREEQPQHF. The CDR3 DNA reads TGTGCCAGCACCTCTAGAGAAGAACAGCCCCAGCATTTT.